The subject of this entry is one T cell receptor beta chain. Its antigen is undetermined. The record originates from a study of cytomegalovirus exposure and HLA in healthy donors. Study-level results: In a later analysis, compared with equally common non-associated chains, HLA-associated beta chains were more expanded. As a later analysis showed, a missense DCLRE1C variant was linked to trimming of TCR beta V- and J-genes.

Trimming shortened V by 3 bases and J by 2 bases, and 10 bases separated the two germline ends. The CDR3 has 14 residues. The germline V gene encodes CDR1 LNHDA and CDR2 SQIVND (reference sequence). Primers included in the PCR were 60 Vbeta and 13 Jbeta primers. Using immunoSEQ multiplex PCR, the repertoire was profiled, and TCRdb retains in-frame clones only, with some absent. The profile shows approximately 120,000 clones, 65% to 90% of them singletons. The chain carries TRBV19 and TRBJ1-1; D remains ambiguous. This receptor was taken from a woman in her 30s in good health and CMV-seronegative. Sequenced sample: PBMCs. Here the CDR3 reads CASSIEATNTEAFF. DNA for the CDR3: TGTGCCAGTAGTATTGAGGCCACCAACACTGAAGCTTTCTTT.